Below are 7 T cell receptor beta chains sequenced from a single sample in a study of Graves' ophthalmopathy and Graves' hyperthyroidism. Transcripts of RNA were the source for amplifying TCR beta CDR3 regions. In the first round, RT-PCR was carried out with HTBI primers, and a multiplex PCR formed the second round. MiXCR was run by TCRdb on the multiplex PCR reads, yielding one entry per CDR3 protein. The sample holds 200,000 to 250,000 distinct CDR3 sequences, 20% to 25% seen once. Sequences were obtained from peripheral blood. The source of these receptors is a woman aged 50 to 60 with Graves' ophthalmopathy.

In this sample, this clonotype turned up many times. The chain carries TRBV11-2 and TRBJ2-7; no definite D call. Germline CDR1 and CDR2: SGHAT and FQNNGV. CDR3 length: 12 residues. V was shortened by 5 bases and J by 4 bases, with 9 bases between the two germline ends. In DNA, the CDR3 is TGTGCCAGCAGCAATACTATGTACGAGCAGTACTTC. Protein: CASSNTMYEQYF.

The J gene is TRBJ1-1, the V gene TRBV18, with 7 bases fitting TRBD1. Trimming removed 6 bases from V and 1 base from J; junction bases left unmatched: 8. Germline assignment: CDR1 KGHSH and CDR2 LQKENI. The CDR3 totals 15 residues. CDR3 in DNA: TGTGCCAGCTCTCTCCGGGACAGTGGGAACACTGAAGCTTTCTTT. This gives the protein CASSLRDSGNTEAFF.

This clonotype was counted a few times. V gene TRBV18 combines with J gene TRBJ2-7, with D possibly being TRBD1 or TRBD2 (5 bases each). The CDR3 sequence is 13 residues long. V was clipped by 3 bases and J by 8 bases, with 14 bases between them. CDR1 is KGHSH, CDR2 LQKENI, per germline. The CDR3 bases are TGTGCCAGCTCACCTCCGGGACGAGAGAAGCAGTACTTC. This gives the protein CASSPPGREKQYF.

This clonotype was detected many times. Here the CDR3 reads CAWNSGETQYF. CDR3 nucleotides: TGTGCCTGGAATAGCGGGGAGACCCAGTACTTC. The chain has TRBV30 and TRBJ2-5, with TRBD2 matching 7 bases. The CDR3 sequence is 11 residues long. Trimming cost V 4 bases and J 5 bases; bases outside gene matches: 1. Germline assignment: CDR1 GTSNPN and CDR2 SVGIG (reference sequence).

This clonotype has a count of ten or more. V and J are TRBV6-5 and TRBJ2-7; 8 bases align to TRBD1. The CDR3 covers 16 residues. V was pared by 4 bases and J by 2 bases, with 10 bases of the junction left unmatched. Germline loops: CDR1 MNHEY, CDR2 SVGAGI. Written as DNA, the CDR3 is TGTGCCAGCAGTTTCTCTCTAAAGGACAGGGCCTACGAGCAGTACTTC. Protein: CASSFSLKDRAYEQYF.

This rearrangement joins TRBV28 to TRBJ2-5; 9 bases are a match to TRBD1. The CDR3 loop spans 16 amino acids. Germline values: CDR1 MDHEN, CDR2 SYDVKM. The V and J ends lost 6 bases and 5 bases, in that order; junction bases with no gene match: 13. CDR3 loop: CASRVTGGANFETQYF. CDR3 DNA: TGTGCCAGCAGAGTTACAGGGGGCGCTAATTTCGAGACCCAGTACTTC.

This clonotype has ten or more counts. This may stem from a read error, because a much larger clone lies one nucleotide away. The chain links TRBV6-1 to TRBJ2-5; TRBD1 aligns across 10 bases. This CDR3 has 14 amino acids. CDR1 is MNHNS, CDR2 SASEGT, per germline. CDR3 sequence: CASSQPGTGETQCF. CDR3 coding DNA: TGTGCCAGCAGTCAACCCGGGACAGGGGAGACCCAGTGCTTC.